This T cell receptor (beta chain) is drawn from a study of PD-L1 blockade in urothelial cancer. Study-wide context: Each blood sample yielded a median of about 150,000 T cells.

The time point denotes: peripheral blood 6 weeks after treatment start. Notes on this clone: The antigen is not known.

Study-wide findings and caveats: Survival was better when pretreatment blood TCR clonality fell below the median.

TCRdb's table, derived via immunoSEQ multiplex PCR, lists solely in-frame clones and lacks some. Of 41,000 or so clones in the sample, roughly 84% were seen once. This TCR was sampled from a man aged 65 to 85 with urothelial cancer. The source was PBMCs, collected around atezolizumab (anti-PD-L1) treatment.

The DNA of the CDR3 is TGTGCCAGCAGTGCCCAGGTGGGGGGCTATGGCTACACCTTC. It is translated as CASSAQVGGYGYTF. The gene calls are TRBV6-4 and TRBJ1-2; possibly TRBD1 for D (5 bases). The CDR3 consists of 14 residues. The germline V gene has CDR1 MRHNA and CDR2 SNTAGT. The V end was cut by 4 bases, the J end by 4 bases, with 13 bases between.